What follows describes a single TCR beta chain. This entry comes from a study of CD8 T cells in Susac syndrome. Negative isolation was used for CD8+ and CD4+ T cells and FACS enrichment for TEMRA cells. Random hexamers were used to reverse transcribe roughly 0.45 to 1 ug of RNA. MiXCR, run by TCRdb on the immunoSEQ multiplex PCR reads, gives a single entry per CDR3 protein. The data show 150,000 or so distinct CDR3 sequences, around 96% seen once. Trimming pared 7 bases from V and 5 bases from J, leaving 12 bases between. The length of the CDR3 is 12 residues. The germline gives CDR1 MNHNY, CDR2 SVGAGI (reference sequence).

The TCR originated in a human donor with Susac syndrome. The specimen was CD4+ T cells from PBMCs. This chain connects TRBV6-6 to TRBJ2-7; no reliable D call. The CDR3 region is CASTDGVHEQYF. The CDR3 DNA reads as TGTGCCAGCACCGACGGTGTGCACGAGCAGTACTTC.